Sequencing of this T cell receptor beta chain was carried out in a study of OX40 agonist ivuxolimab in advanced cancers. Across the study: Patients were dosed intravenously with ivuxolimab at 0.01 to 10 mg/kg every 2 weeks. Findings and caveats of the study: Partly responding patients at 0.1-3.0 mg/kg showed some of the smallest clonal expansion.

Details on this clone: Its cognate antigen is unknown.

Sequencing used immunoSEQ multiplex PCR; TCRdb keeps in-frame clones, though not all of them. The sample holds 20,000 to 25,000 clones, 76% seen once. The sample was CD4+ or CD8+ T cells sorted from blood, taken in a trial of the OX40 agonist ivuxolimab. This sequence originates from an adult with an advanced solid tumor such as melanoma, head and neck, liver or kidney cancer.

The CDR3 here is CASSLRGFSEAFF. CDR3 DNA sequence: TGTGCCAGCAGCTTAAGAGGGTTTAGTGAAGCTTTCTTT. The V gene is TRBV7-3, the J gene TRBJ1-1; no firm D call. V gave up 1 base and J gave up 7 bases, with 10 bases separating them. Germline assignment: CDR1 SGHTA and CDR2 FQGTGA. The CDR3 length is 13 residues.